This T cell receptor beta chain was captured by sequencing in a study of Graves' ophthalmopathy and Graves' hyperthyroidism. Study summary: Prior to any treatment, peripheral blood was collected at the time of initial diagnosis. Study-level results: Most expanded clonotypes in thyroid above 0.001 frequency also showed up in blood.

The CDR3 covers 19 residues. The J segment lost 0 bases and the V segment lost 2 bases, leaving 10 bases of the junction unmatched. Germline V gives CDR1 MNHEY, CDR2 SVGEGT. The authors amplified TCR beta CDR3 regions from RNA transcripts. HTBI primers served in a first-round RT-PCR, which a second-round multiplex PCR followed. TCRdb independently ran MiXCR on the multiplex PCR reads; one entry per CDR3 protein. The table lists 350,000 to 400,000 distinct CDR3 sequences, 15% of them singletons. Patients were diagnosed from clinical symptoms, serum thyroxine, TRAb, thyroid ultrasound and orbital computed tomography. Remarks on this clonotype: Its target is not known.

The sample comprised peripheral blood. This chain uses TRBV6-2 or TRBV6-3 with TRBJ2-5; 12 bases are shared with TRBD2. The clonotype was recovered from a woman aged 18-29 years with stable Graves' hyperthyroidism. The CDR3 coding sequence is TGTGCCAGCAGTTACGACAGGGGTTGGACTAGCGGGGACCAAGAGACCCAGTACTTC. This codes for CASSYDRGWTSGDQETQYF.